The sample holds a few counts of the clone carrying this TCR beta chain. This sample stems from a study of blood T cell repertoires in COVID-19. Study-wide context: From the United States, Italy and Spain came samples of acute and convalescent COVID-19. From T cells, B-cell-depleted T cells, or PBMCs came the material, which was cDNA or gDNA.

Trimming stripped 0 bases from V and 1 base from J, with 13 bases between. CDR1 SGHVS and CDR2 FNYEAQ come from the germline V gene. This CDR3 has 16 residues. Assay: immunoSEQ multiplex PCR; the TCRdb copy retains only in-frame clones and omits some. Of approximately 310,000 clones listed, approximately 87% are singletons. V and J are TRBV7-6 and TRBJ2-7; the D gene is possibly TRBD2 (6 bases). This TCR was sampled from a woman aged 50 to 65 who had recovered from COVID-19. Material for sequencing was peripheral blood. The CDR3 loop reads CASSLALATESYEQYF. CDR3 in DNA: TGTGCCAGCAGCTTAGCGCTAGCGACGGAGTCCTACGAGCAGTACTTC.